This T cell receptor beta chain was obtained from a study of blood T cell repertoires in COVID-19. Data came from immunoSEQ multiplex PCR; TCRdb stores just in-frame clones and leaves some out. The sample shows about 59,000 clones, 79% of them seen only once. The sample taken for sequencing was peripheral blood. The source is a man aged 55 to 70 with acute or convalescent COVID-19.

The CDR3 DNA sequence: TGTGCCAGCAGCCAAGGACAGGGGACGAGCGAGCAGTACTTC. It translates to CASSQGQGTSEQYF. This rearrangement joins TRBV4-2 to TRBJ2-7, with 8 bases aligning to TRBD1. Germline trimming cut 1 base from V and 6 bases from J; bases unmatched to any gene: 5. The germline CDR1 and CDR2 sequences are LGHNA and YNFKEQ. The CDR3 consists of 14 residues.